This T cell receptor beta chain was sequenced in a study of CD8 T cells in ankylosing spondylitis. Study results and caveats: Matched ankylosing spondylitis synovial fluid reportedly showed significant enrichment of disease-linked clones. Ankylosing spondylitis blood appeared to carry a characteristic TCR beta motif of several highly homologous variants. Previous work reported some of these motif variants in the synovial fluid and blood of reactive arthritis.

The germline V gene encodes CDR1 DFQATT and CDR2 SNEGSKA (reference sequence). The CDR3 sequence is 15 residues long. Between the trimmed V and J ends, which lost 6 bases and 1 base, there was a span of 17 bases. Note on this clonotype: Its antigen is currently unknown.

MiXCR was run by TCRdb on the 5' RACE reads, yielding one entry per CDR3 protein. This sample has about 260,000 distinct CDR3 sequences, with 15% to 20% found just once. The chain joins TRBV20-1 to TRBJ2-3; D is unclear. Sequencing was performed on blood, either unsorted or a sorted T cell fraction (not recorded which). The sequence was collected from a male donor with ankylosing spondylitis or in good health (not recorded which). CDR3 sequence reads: CSASSRVGRTDTQYF. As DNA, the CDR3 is TGCAGTGCCTCCTCCCGGGTGGGTCGCACAGATACGCAGTATTTT.